The 16 T cell receptor beta chains below all came from one sample that was sequenced in a study of T cell changes during pregnancy in multiple sclerosis (dated by TCRdb to the late 2010s). Libraries were made using the immunoSEQ multiplex PCR assay. This is the immuneACCESS table as TCRdb keeps it, with only in-frame sequences that have V and J called. A part of the clones is gone; compared with another copy, unresolved V genes explain less than half, and the rest is unexplained. In this sample the table shows roughly 47,000 clones, nearly 90% of which occur a single time. Roughly 1.2% of the sample is in the top ten clones. This specimen consisted of CD4+ T cells from peripheral blood mononuclear cells, obtained after pregnancy. The receptors come from a female donor with multiple sclerosis, enrolled in a pregnancy study.

The V call is TRBV7-9, the J call TRBJ2-1, with TRBD1 matching 7 bases. V was pared by 2 bases and J by 9 bases, with 10 bases of the junction left unmatched. Germline loops: CDR1 SEHNR, CDR2 FQNEAQ (reference sequence). The CDR3 is made up of 15 amino acids. CDR3 loop: CASSLRQGDVTEQFF. For the CDR3, the DNA is TGTGCCAGCAGCTTACGACAGGGAGATGTCACTGAGCAGTTCTTC.

J is TRBJ2-3 and V is TRBV5-1; D gene uncertain. Germline V gene data show CDR1 as SGHRS and CDR2 as YFSETQ. This CDR3 contains 14 residues. Between the trimmed V and J ends, which lost 0 bases and 3 bases, there was a span of 8 bases. The CDR3 reads CASSLVLSTDTQYF. In DNA, the CDR3 is TGCGCCAGCAGCTTGGTGCTAAGTACAGATACGCAGTATTTT.

The chain has TRBV5-4 and TRBJ2-1; 12 nucleotides match TRBD2. After removal of 6 bases from V and 4 bases from J, the junction contained 5 bases not matched to a gene. This CDR3 is 15 amino acids long. The germline V gene has CDR1 SGHNT and CDR2 YYREEE (reference sequence). CDR3 residues: CASNSGTSGYNEQFF. The CDR3 DNA follows: TGTGCCAGCAATTCCGGGACTAGCGGGTACAATGAGCAGTTCTTC.

This clone came up once. This chain connects TRBV7-8 to TRBJ1-3, with no clear D. This CDR3 region has 13 residues. V dropped 3 bases and J dropped 7 bases, with 10 bases sitting between them. The germline V gene encodes CDR1 SGHVS and CDR2 FQNEAQ. CDR3 DNA sequence: TGTGCCAGCAGCTTTTGGGAGTCCAACACCATATATTTT. Translation gives CASSFWESNTIYF.

This chain joins TRBV30 and TRBJ2-1; 11 nucleotides agree with TRBD2. Trimming cost V 0 bases and J 5 bases; bases outside gene matches: 0. Per the germline V gene, CDR1 is GTSNPN and CDR2 is SVGIG (reference sequence). CDR3 size: 14 residues. The CDR3 DNA reads TGTGCCTGGAGTGTACTAGCGGGAGACAATGAGCAGTTCTTC. Translating gives CAWSVLAGDNEQFF.

This chain connects TRBV7-2 to TRBJ1-2; the D is unclear. The CDR3 totals 14 residues. Trimming removed 1 base from V and 6 bases from J, with 12 bases in between. Germline values: CDR1 SGHTA, CDR2 FQGNSA. The CDR3 reads CASSLGRGINGYTF. CDR3 coding DNA: TGTGCCAGCAGCTTAGGGCGGGGAATCAATGGCTACACCTTC. Full variable domain (outside the CDR3, taken from reference TRBV7-2 and TRBJ1-2): GAGVSQSPSNKVTEKGKDVELRCDPISGHTALYWYRQSLGQGLEFLIYFQGNSAPDKSGLPSDRFSAERTGGSVSTLTIQRTQQEDSAVYLCASSLGRGINGYTFGSGTRLTVV.

This clone appeared a single time. This chain uses TRBV18 with TRBJ1-3, with 7 bases matching TRBD1. CDR3 length: 17 residues. Trimming removed 0 bases from V and 0 bases from J; junction bases left unmatched: 5. Germline V gene lookup returns CDR1 KGHSH and CDR2 LQKENI. In DNA, the CDR3 is TGTGCCAGCTCACCACCTGGGACAGTACCCTCTGGAAACACCATATATTTT. Translation gives CASSPPGTVPSGNTIYF.

V is TRBV4-1 and J is TRBJ1-2; tentative D call: TRBD1 (6 bases). V was pared by 0 bases and J by 2 bases, with 10 bases between. This CDR3 contains 15 residues. Germline V gene lookup returns CDR1 MGHRA and CDR2 YSYEKL. The CDR3 region is CASSQERQENYGYTF. CDR3 in DNA: TGCGCCAGCAGCCAAGAGAGACAGGAAAACTATGGCTACACCTTC.

V usage is TRBV7-2 and J usage is TRBJ2-7; 10 bases are shared with TRBD1. Looked up from germline, CDR1 is SGHTA and CDR2 is FQGNSA. V was clipped by 4 bases and J by 3 bases; unmatched bases: 6. The CDR3 is 15 residues long. The CDR3 DNA sequence: TGTGCCAGCAGCTCCGGACAGGGGGGCTTCTACGAGCAGTACTTC. This translates into CASSSGQGGFYEQYF.

This clone was detected only once. The rearrangement links TRBV13 to TRBJ2-7; possibly TRBD1 for D (6 bases). The germline CDR1 and CDR2 sequences are PRHDT and FYEKMQ (reference sequence). V lost 0 bases to trimming and J lost 6 bases, with 18 bases between them. This CDR3 spans 16 amino acids. CDR3 in amino acids: CASSLGFRQGFGEQYF. The CDR3 nucleotides read TGTGCCAGCAGCTTAGGTTTTCGGCAGGGGTTCGGCGAGCAGTACTTC.

In the case of this clone: Distinct nucleotide sequences in the sample also encode this CDR3. This chain joins TRBV7-2 and TRBJ1-5; no firm D call. The CDR3 sequence is 15 residues long. Looked up from germline, CDR1 is SGHTA and CDR2 is FQGNSA. With 1 base removed from V and 0 bases from J, the gap between germline ends came to 7 bases. Here the CDR3 reads CASSLDSYSNQPQHF. CDR3 in DNA: TGTGCCAGCAGCTTAGACAGCTATAGCAATCAGCCCCAGCATTTT.

V and J are TRBV2 and TRBJ1-1; tentative D call: TRBD1 (6 bases). CDR1 SNHLY and CDR2 FYNNEI come from the germline V gene. The CDR3 is made up of 14 amino acids. V lost 6 bases to trimming and J lost 0 bases, with 11 bases between them. The CDR3 DNA reads as TGTGCCAGCAGGGACGGGGGGCTGAACACTGAAGCTTTCTTT. As protein: CASRDGGLNTEAFF.

The genes are TRBV12-5 and TRBJ2-2; 7 bases fit TRBD1. Germline V gene data show CDR1 as LGHNT and CDR2 as FRNRAP. Unmatched junction bases numbered 10, after V lost 0 bases and J lost 0 bases. The CDR3 has 19 amino acids. CDR3 protein: CASGLVDPEQGPNTGELFF. CDR3 nucleotide sequence: TGTGCTAGTGGTTTGGTAGACCCCGAACAGGGGCCGAACACCGGGGAGCTGTTTTTT.

The chain combines TRBV18 with TRBJ1-1; D uncertain. The CDR3 covers 17 residues. Germline values: CDR1 KGHSH, CDR2 LQKENI. V dropped 3 bases and J dropped 0 bases, with 17 bases sitting between them. The CDR3 sequence is CASSPRSVLDLNTEAFF. CDR3 DNA: TGTGCCAGCTCACCCAGGAGCGTTTTGGACTTGAACACTGAAGCTTTCTTT.

The V and J genes are TRBV11-2 and TRBJ2-5; TRBD2 agrees at 12 bases. Germline CDR1 SGHAT, CDR2 FQNNGV. With V trimmed by 1 base and J by 7 bases, 7 bases remained unmatched. The CDR3 extends over 16 amino acids. As DNA, the CDR3 is TGTGCCAGCAGCTTAGGGACCGGGACTAGCGGGCGGACCCAGTACTTC. It encodes CASSLGTGTSGRTQYF.

The genes are TRBV11-2 and TRBJ1-1, with TRBD1 identical over 7 bases. There are 13 residues in the CDR3. V was clipped by 5 bases and J by 8 bases; unmatched bases: 8. Germline V gene data show CDR1 as SGHAT and CDR2 as FQNNGV. The CDR3 is CASSLVRDSEAFF. CDR3 DNA: TGTGCCAGCAGCCTCGTTCGGGACAGCGAAGCTTTCTTT.